The 9 T cell receptor beta chains below were found in one sample sequenced in a study of radiotherapy plus CTLA-4 blockade in lung cancer. Sequencing was performed with immunoSEQ multiplex PCR; in TCRdb, only in-frame clones are kept and a portion is missing. The sample lists 95,000 to 150,000 clones, about 87% occurring once. The sample here was peripheral blood, taken from a patient treated with radiotherapy plus ipilimumab. The receptors originated from a human donor with non-small cell lung cancer that progressed on radiotherapy plus ipilimumab.

The rearrangement links TRBV2 to TRBJ2-1; D possibly corresponds to TRBD2 (6 bases). The V and J ends lost 6 bases and 0 bases respectively, with 12 bases between them. The CDR3 covers 15 residues. Germline lookup yields CDR1 SNHLY and CDR2 FYNNEI. The CDR3 DNA sequence: TGTGCCAGCAGCCCTAGCGCATCCTCCTACAATGAGCAGTTCTTC. Amino acid sequence: CASSPSASSYNEQFF.

A few counts support this clone. The rearrangement joins TRBV2 to TRBJ2-1, with D perhaps being TRBD1 or TRBD2 (6 bases each). V lost 8 bases to trimming and J lost 14 bases, with 13 bases between them. The CDR3 spans 10 residues. The V gene's germline CDR1 is SNHLY and CDR2 FYNNEI. CDR3 bases: TGTGCCAGCGGGGGGCAAAGGGAGTTCTTC. It yields the protein CASGGQREFF. The variable domain in full, with the rest retrieved from reference TRBV2 and TRBJ2-1, is EPEVTQTPSHQVTQMGQEVILRCVPISNHLYFYWYRQILGQKVEFLVSFYNNEISEKSEIFDDQFSVERPDGSNFTLKIRSTKLEDSAMYFCASGGQREFFGPGTRLTVL.

V gene TRBV11-2 combines with J gene TRBJ1-1; D call uncertain. The CDR3 has 13 residues. CDR1 and CDR2 (germline): SGHAT, FQNNGV. V was trimmed by 0 bases and J by 4 bases, leaving 6 bases between them. DNA for the CDR3: TGTGCCAGCAGCTTAGAGGCGAGCACTGAAGCTTTCTTT. This translates into CASSLEASTEAFF.

V usage is TRBV5-1 and J usage is TRBJ2-5; 9 bases align to TRBD2. J gave up 2 bases and V 6 bases, and 8 bases lay outside the gene matches. The CDR3 totals 15 residues. Germline V lookup: CDR1 SGHRS, CDR2 YFSETQ. CDR3 region: CASNPASGIQETQYF. In nucleotides, the CDR3 is TGCGCCAGCAATCCGGCTAGCGGGATACAAGAGACCCAGTACTTC.

The rearrangement uses TRBV6-5 and TRBJ1-1, with D tentatively TRBD1 (5 bases). The CDR3 runs to 15 residues. V was cut by 0 bases and J by 1 base, with 9 bases left in between. Germline V gene data show CDR1 as MNHEY and CDR2 as SVGAGI. The CDR3, as DNA: TGTGCCAGCAGTTACTCTGGGGCCGGGAACACTGAAGCTTTCTTT. Its protein product is CASSYSGAGNTEAFF.

The chain is built from TRBV5-1 and TRBJ1-1, with D maybe TRBD1 (6 bases). Germline assignment: CDR1 SGHRS and CDR2 YFSETQ. V was shortened by 1 base and J by 4 bases, with 11 bases between the two germline ends. CDR3 length: 14 residues. This chain's CDR3 is CASSLREGGTEAFF. As DNA, the CDR3 is TGCGCCAGCAGCTTGAGGGAGGGGGGCACTGAAGCTTTCTTT.

The genes are TRBV18 and TRBJ2-4; TRBD2 agrees at 14 bases. The CDR3 consists of 16 residues. CDR1 and CDR2 from the germline V gene are KGHSH and LQKENI. Germline trimming cut 2 bases from V and 8 bases from J; bases unmatched to any gene: 5. The CDR3 here is CASSPMGLAGDHIQYF. As DNA, the CDR3 is TGTGCCAGCTCACCAATGGGACTAGCGGGAGACCACATTCAGTACTTC. Full variable domain (outside the CDR3, taken from reference TRBV18 and TRBJ2-4): NAGVMQNPRHLVRRRGQEARLRCSPMKGHSHVYWYRQLPEEGLKFMVYLQKENIIDESGMPKERFSAEFPKEGPSILRIQQVVRGDSAAYFCASSPMGLAGDHIQYFGAGTRLSVL.

The chain joins TRBV5-1 to TRBJ2-6; maybe TRBD1 (6 bases). CDR1 and CDR2 (germline): SGHRS, YFSETQ. This CDR3 has 16 amino acids. Trimming removed 1 base from V and 2 bases from J, with 10 bases in between. CDR3 DNA: TGCGCCAGCAGCTTGTCAGGGGATGCTGGGGCCAACGTCCTGACTTTC. Protein sequence: CASSLSGDAGANVLTF.

V is TRBV6-5 and J is TRBJ2-1; 11 bases are shared with TRBD2. Per germline, CDR1 MNHEY and CDR2 SVGAGI. V dropped 10 bases and J dropped 6; count of bases not matched to a gene: 8. The CDR3 covers 14 residues. The CDR3 DNA sequence: TGTGCCACTGGGAATAGCGGGAGGGCCAATGAGCAGTTCTTC. Translation: CATGNSGRANEQFF.